One T cell receptor (beta chain) is described in this entry. Its antigen remains unknown. This entry belongs to a study of molecular identifiers for immune sequencing clone quantification. Study context: With replicates, the RNA of about 21,000 or 97,000 naive CD8 cells was split five ways and four were sequenced.

It was from around 20,000 to 1,000,000 sorted cells, with 10%, 30% or 50% RNA, that naive CD8 libraries came. Overall study findings and caveats: A shared barcode on identical TCR molecules could lead to underestimated sizes for highly expanded clones.

TCRdb called the PCR reads again in MiXCR, with one record for every CDR3 protein. Here the sample spans about half a million distinct CDR3 sequences, around 23% being singletons. Trimming cost V 0 bases and J 2 bases; bases outside gene matches: 5. The CDR3 is made up of 15 amino acids. CDR1 DFQATT and CDR2 SNEGSKA come from the germline V gene (reference sequence). This sequence was found in a human donor in good health. Some libraries in this study had Jurkat cell RNA spiked in. The V gene is TRBV20-1, the J gene TRBJ2-3; 7 bases align to TRBD1. The sequencing input was naive CD8+ T cells from blood, with Jurkat cell RNA spiked in. Specified subset: FACS-sorted CD8+CD4-CCR7+CD45RA+ naive T cells. The CDR3 reads CSARDGDSPTDTQYF. The CDR3, as DNA: TGCAGTGCTAGAGATGGGGACAGCCCCACAGATACGCAGTATTTT.